The TCR beta chain described here comes from a study of T cell responses to AZD1222 COVID-19 vaccine. Study-wide findings and caveats: Two doses of AZD1222 preceded a rise in Spike-specific TCR breadth and depth.

V dropped 3 bases and J dropped 5 bases, with 11 bases sitting between them. This CDR3 is 13 amino acids long. Germline CDR1 SGDLS, CDR2 YYNGEE. Only in-frame clones appear in the TCRdb table, and some are missing; sequencing was by immunoSEQ multiplex PCR. The data show 100,000 to 150,000 clones, roughly 87% seen once. The table lists this clone with a count of one. Antigen: not known. The origin of this receptor is an adult in good health. The sequencing here drew on peripheral blood, taken on day 0 of AZD1222 vaccination. J is TRBJ2-5 and V is TRBV9; weak D call: TRBD2 (5 bases). The CDR3 loop is CASSGRVGETQYF. DNA of the CDR3: TGTGCCAGCAGCGGGCGGGTTGGGGAGACCCAGTACTTC.